This T cell receptor (beta chain) derives from a study of Ad26.COV2.S vaccination and SARS-CoV-2 variants. Regarding treatment: 15 to 20 received Ad26.COV2.S at low or high dose, single or two shots; a few received placebo; per-sample allocation not given. The samples date from day 63 after the first vaccine or placebo injection. TCRdb keeps only in-frame clones here, not all; method: immunoSEQ multiplex PCR. The sample holds about 400,000 clones, 89% seen once. V lost 0 bases, J lost 2 bases, and 6 bases lay in between. Germline V lookup: CDR1 SGHDT, CDR2 YYEEEE. This CDR3 contains 13 residues. The receptor's source is a person aged 18-65 years who received the Ad26.COV2.S COVID-19 vaccine or a placebo. The J gene is TRBJ2-7, the V gene TRBV5-6; D remains unclear. The sample consisted of peripheral blood, taken in a trial of Ad26.COV2.S vaccine versus placebo. In DNA form, the CDR3 reads TGTGCCAGCAGCTTGGTGTCCGCCTACGAGCAGTACTTC. As protein: CASSLVSAYEQYF.